The 14 T cell receptor beta chains below were found in one sample sequenced in a study of prognosis after radiotherapy for stage I lung cancer (dated by TCRdb to the early 2020s). Instrument used: Illumina HiSeq 3000. Two rounds of multiplex PCR were performed to amplify the TCR beta CDR3 region from genomic DNA. In the first round of PCR, primers specific to each TRBV and TRBJ gene were used, and the primer sequences are filed in Chinese patent CN105087789A. TCRdb reran the public reads through fastp at Q25 and MiXCR, keeping productive beta chains. Each entry merges the rows of one CDR3 protein and shows their most common DNA and genes. This sample is represented by about 16,000 distinct CDR3 sequences; around 41% of them were singletons. About two fifths of the sample lies in the top ten. The sample was PBMCs, taken before or after stereotactic body radiation therapy (not recorded which). All receptors derive from a donor at least 50 years old with non-small cell lung cancer.

This clonotype was seen at least ten times. This chain connects TRBV11-3 to TRBJ2-7, with D possibly being TRBD1 (5 bases). CDR1 and CDR2 from the germline V gene are SGHNT and YENEEA. CDR3 size: 16 residues. V was shortened by 0 bases and J by 6 bases, with 18 bases between the two germline ends. CDR3 sequence (DNA): TGTGCCAGCAGCTTAGATCTATCCCCAGGGCAGAGCGAGCAGTACTTC. Its translation is CASSLDLSPGQSEQYF.

This clonotype occurred many times. The chain links TRBV12-3 or TRBV12-4 to TRBJ2-5; D call uncertain. Between the trimmed V and J ends, which lost 1 base and 0 bases, there was a span of 6 bases. This CDR3 contains 14 residues. The CDR3 DNA sequence: TGTGCCAGCAGTTTAGGACTTAACCAAGAGACCCAGTACTTC. It is translated as CASSLGLNQETQYF.

Details on this clonotype: A much larger clone differs by one base, so this may be a read error. The chain combines TRBV10-3 with TRBJ2-5, with D perhaps TRBD2 (6 bases). Germline lookup yields CDR1 ENHRY and CDR2 SYGVKD. There are 14 residues in the CDR3. V was cut by 3 bases and J by 4 bases, with 12 bases left in between. CDR3 sequence (DNA): TGTGCCATCAGTGACTCTATCGGGAGAGAGACCCAGTACTTC. Residues: CAISDSIGRETQYF.

A single count supports this clonotype. V gene TRBV15 combines with J gene TRBJ2-7, with a weak D call TRBD1 (6 bases). Trimming took 2 bases from V and 2 from J, leaving 13 bases between them. Germline V gives CDR1 LNHNV, CDR2 YYDKDF (reference sequence). The CDR3 covers 15 residues. The CDR3 region is CATSRYTGDTYEQYF. CDR3 nucleotide sequence: TGTGCCACCAGCAGATACACCGGGGACACCTACGAGCAGTACTTC.

The sample holds a few counts of this clonotype. A clone one base away is much larger, so this may be a read error. This sequence joins TRBV7-2 and TRBJ2-3; 11 positions agree with TRBD2. Germline CDR1 SGHTA, CDR2 FQGNSA. V lost 1 base and J lost 2; bases outside the gene matches: 5. The CDR3 consists of 17 residues. The CDR3 here is CASSLESSGRPTDTQYF. CDR3 DNA sequence: TGTGCCAGCAGCTTAGAGTCTAGCGGGAGGCCCACAGATACGCAGTATTTT.

J is TRBJ1-5 and V is TRBV27, with D possibly TRBD1 on 6 matching bases. V lost 4 bases to trimming and J lost 4 bases, with 20 bases between them. This CDR3 contains 17 residues. Germline CDR1 is MNHEY and CDR2 is SMNVEV (reference sequence). The CDR3 DNA follows: TGTGCCAGCAGTTACCCCGACAAGGGGGAGAAGAATCAGCCCCAGCATTTT. It encodes CASSYPDKGEKNQPQHF.

The chain has TRBV12-3 or TRBV12-4 and TRBJ1-4, with TRBD1 matching 7 bases. The CDR3 covers 14 residues. The CDR3 reads CSISLSRGMEKLFF. CDR3 nucleotides: TGTTCCATCAGTTTATCCAGGGGGATGGAAAAACTGTTTTTT.

In its sample, this clonotype ranks as medium-sized. This rearrangement joins TRBV2 to TRBJ2-3; the D is unclear. This CDR3 contains 13 residues. Trimming took off 5 bases at V and 1 base at J, with 7 bases between the two ends. From germline, CDR1 is SNHLY and CDR2 FYNNEI. The CDR3 loop reads CASSLAGTDTQYF. The DNA for the CDR3 is TGTGCCAGCAGTTTGGCGGGCACAGATACGCAGTATTTT.

The CDR3 protein is CASSEGQGATEQYF. The CDR3 bases are TGTGCCAGCAGTGAAGGTCAGGGGGCAACCGAGCAGTACTTC. The genes are TRBV6-2 or TRBV6-3 and TRBJ2-7, with 8 bases lining up with TRBD1. CDR1 is MNHEY and CDR2 is SVGEGT in the germline V gene. The ends lost 5 bases at V and 6 bases at J; junction bases unmatched: 9. The CDR3 runs 14 residues.

V gene TRBV28 combines with J gene TRBJ1-5; the match to TRBD1 covers 8 bases. The CDR3 is made up of 17 amino acids. Trimming cost V 3 bases and J 11 bases; bases outside gene matches: 18. CDR1 and CDR2 (germline): MDHEN, SYDVKM. The CDR3 bases are TGTGCCAGCAGTTTCGGGGCAATGACAGGGGCCCGGGAGACCCAGCATTTT. Its translation is CASSFGAMTGARETQHF.

This clonotype was detected many times. The V and J genes are TRBV4-1 and TRBJ1-2; TRBD1 might be the D (6 bases). The germline gives CDR1 MGHRA, CDR2 YSYEKL. This CDR3 has 15 amino acids. The V and J ends lost 0 bases and 1 base respectively, with 9 bases between them. The CDR3, as DNA: TGCGCCAGCAGCCAAGAGGACAGCCTTAACTATGGCTACACCTTC. Translating it yields CASSQEDSLNYGYTF.

This chain connects TRBV28 to TRBJ2-1; tentative D call: TRBD2 (6 bases). The CDR3 length is 16 residues. Deletions cut 5 bases from V and 6 bases from J, with 20 bases between. Germline V gene sequence: CDR1 MDHEN, CDR2 SYDVKM. The CDR3 sequence is CASSATWTIGSNEQFF. The CDR3, as DNA: TGTGCCAGCAGTGCTACCTGGACTATCGGAAGCAATGAGCAGTTCTTC. The complete variable domain, with remaining parts taken from reference TRBV28 and TRBJ2-1, reads DVKVTQSSRYLVKRTGEKVFLECVQDMDHENMFWYRQDPGLGLRLIYFSYDVKMKEKGDIPEGYSVSREKKERFSLILESASTNQTSMYLCASSATWTIGSNEQFFGPGTRLTVL.

This clonotype appeared many times. The gene calls are TRBV29-1 and TRBJ1-1, with D unclear. Germline CDR1 SQVTM, CDR2 ANQGSEA. The CDR3 extends over 11 amino acids. V shed 6 bases and J shed 5 bases, with 10 bases lying between them. The CDR3 loop reads CSVSRGTEAFF. The CDR3 nucleotides are TGCAGCGTCTCACGGGGAACTGAAGCTTTCTTT.

On this clonotype itself: The germline gene is not matched at one end of the junction; a read error may be the cause. The chain is built from TRBV6-2 or TRBV6-3 and TRBJ2-7; a weak D match, TRBD2 (5 bases). CDR1 MNHEY and CDR2 SVGEGT come from the germline V gene. The length of the CDR3 is 14 residues. In DNA form, the CDR3 reads TGTGCCAGCAGTGAAGCCCAGGACTGGTACGAGCATTACTTC. Amino acid sequence: CASSEAQDWYEHYF.